The 26 T cell receptor beta chains below were found in one sample sequenced in a study of CD8+ T cells in alopecia areata. Extracted RNA was reverse transcribed into cDNA, the sequencing template. Measured with immunoSEQ multiplex PCR; TCRdb has only the in-frame clones, and not every one. The sample yields approximately 100,000 clones, roughly 53% seen once. Sequenced input: CD4+ T cells sorted from blood. All receptors derive from a human donor in good health.

The chain joins TRBV4-1 to TRBJ2-1; D is unresolved. The CDR3 length is 16 residues. The V gene lost 4 bases and the J gene lost 4 bases, with 17 bases spanning the gap. CDR1 and CDR2 from the germline V gene are MGHRA and YSYEKL. This CDR3 is CASSLPGRTTYNEQFF. CDR3 sequence (DNA): TGCGCCAGCAGCCTACCAGGCAGAACCACATACAATGAGCAGTTCTTC.

The rearrangement joins TRBV30 to TRBJ2-1, with 14 bases that match TRBD2. V was pared by 3 bases and J by 0 bases, with 13 bases of the junction left unmatched. This CDR3 is built from 20 residues. Germline CDR1 is GTSNPN and CDR2 is SVGIG (reference sequence). CDR3 coding DNA: TGTGCCTGGAGAGAGACCGGGACTAGCGGGGGCCGCAGCTCCTACAATGAGCAGTTCTTC. Protein product: CAWRETGTSGGRSSYNEQFF.

This clone was found once. CDR3 DNA sequence: TGTGCCAGCAGCTTAGGGGGGGCTGGTTCACCCCTCCACTTT. Its protein product is CASSLGGAGSPLHF. The chain combines TRBV7-8 with TRBJ1-6; the D gene is possibly TRBD1 (6 bases). Germline assignment: CDR1 SGHVS and CDR2 FQNEAQ. V gave up 1 base and J gave up 9 bases, with 10 bases separating them. This CDR3 comprises 14 residues.

This clone was detected only a few times. For the CDR3, the DNA is TGTGCCAGTTCACAGGGGGCCGTCACCGGGGAGCTGTTTTTT. This gives the protein CASSQGAVTGELFF. The rearrangement uses TRBV6-5 and TRBJ2-2, with 9 positions matching TRBD1. The J segment lost 4 bases and the V segment lost 9 bases, leaving 6 bases of the junction unmatched. The CDR3 consists of 14 residues. The germline V gene encodes CDR1 MNHEY and CDR2 SVGAGI.

The chain couples TRBV27 to TRBJ1-2; 8 bases line up with TRBD1. V shed 6 bases, J shed 4 bases, and the junction held 7 bases outside the gene matches. Germline V gene data show CDR1 as MNHEY and CDR2 as SMNVEV (reference sequence). The CDR3 has 14 amino acids. CDR3 in DNA: TGTGCCAGCAGCCCCGGACAGGGTCTCTATGGCTACACCTTC. It specifies CASSPGQGLYGYTF.

This sequence joins TRBV15 and TRBJ2-7, with D unclear. V dropped 1 base and J dropped 1 base, with 8 bases sitting between them. This CDR3 is built from 14 residues. CDR1 and CDR2 (germline): LNHNV, YYDKDF (reference sequence). DNA of the CDR3: TGTGCCACCAGCAGAGCGGGCACGTCCTACGAGCAGTACTTC. Translation: CATSRAGTSYEQYF.

This rearrangement joins TRBV30 to TRBJ2-5; 8 nucleotides align to TRBD1. This CDR3 is built from 12 residues. V shed 4 bases, J shed 5 bases, and the junction held 3 bases outside the gene matches. The germline V gene has CDR1 GTSNPN and CDR2 SVGIG (reference sequence). The CDR3 loop reads CAWNRGRETQYF. As DNA, the CDR3 is TGTGCCTGGAACAGGGGGAGGGAGACCCAGTACTTC. Variable domain in full (rest from reference TRBV30 and TRBJ2-5): SQTIHQWPATLVQPVGSPLSLECTVEGTSNPNLYWYRQAAGRGLQLLFYSVGIGQISSEVPQNLSASRPQDRQFILSSKKLLLSDSGFYLCAWNRGRETQYFGPGTRLLVL.

This chain joins TRBV5-1 and TRBJ2-3, with D uncertain. CDR1 is SGHRS, CDR2 YFSETQ, per germline. The CDR3 length is 15 residues. V was clipped by 2 bases and J by 3 bases, with 13 bases between them. CDR3 protein: CASSFNRAGTDTQYF. The CDR3 bases are TGCGCCAGCAGCTTTAATAGGGCCGGGACAGATACGCAGTATTTT.

The chain combines TRBV27 with TRBJ1-5; D possibly corresponds to TRBD1 (5 bases). Germline CDR1 MNHEY, CDR2 SMNVEV (reference sequence). The CDR3 totals 14 residues. V lost 1 base, J lost 5 bases, and 9 bases lay in between. The CDR3 coding sequence is TGTGCCAGCAGTTTATACGGGGCGGATCAGCCCCAGCATTTT. It translates to CASSLYGADQPQHF.

The chain carries TRBV5-1 and TRBJ2-7; possible D gene TRBD1, 5 bases. The CDR3 is 14 amino acids. CDR1 and CDR2 from the germline V gene are SGHRS and YFSETQ. Trimming shortened V by 5 bases and J by 2 bases, and 14 bases separated the two germline ends. The CDR3 nucleotides read TGCGCCAGCAGACAGGCCACACAAACCTACGAGCAGTACTTC. As protein: CASRQATQTYEQYF.

This clone was seen a single time. The V gene is TRBV2, the J gene TRBJ2-2; D possibly corresponds to TRBD1 (6 bases). The length of the CDR3 is 15 residues. The germline V and J ends were trimmed by 7 bases and 0 bases, with 12 bases remaining between them. From germline, CDR1 is SNHLY and CDR2 FYNNEI. The CDR3 DNA follows: TGTGCCAGCACTGACAGGAGCTCGAACACCGGGGAGCTGTTTTTT. Translating gives CASTDRSSNTGELFF.

This clone was detected a few times. This chain connects TRBV4-3 to TRBJ2-5; 9 nucleotides match TRBD2. Trimming at V came to 0 bases and at J to 5 bases, leaving 13 bases not matched to a gene. The V gene's germline CDR1 is LGHNA and CDR2 YSLEER. CDR3 size: 18 residues. The DNA for the CDR3 is TGCGCCAGCAGCCAAGACTTCTCGCTAGCGGGGCTTGGGGAGACCCAGTACTTC. Residues: CASSQDFSLAGLGETQYF.

This clone was recorded at least ten times. V usage is TRBV4-1 and J usage is TRBJ2-1, with TRBD1 identical over 9 bases. CDR1 and CDR2 from the germline V gene are MGHRA and YSYEKL. This CDR3 spans 20 amino acids. The J segment lost 8 bases and the V segment lost 4 bases, leaving 24 bases of the junction unmatched. The CDR3 nucleotides read TGCGCCAGCAGCCGCTCTAATGCCCCTATAACAGGGGGCGCCGAGTATGAGCAGTTCTTC. Residues: CASSRSNAPITGGAEYEQFF.

This clone has just a few counts. The rearrangement links TRBV27 to TRBJ2-7; D possibly uses TRBD1 or TRBD2 (5 bases each). V was shortened by 5 bases and J by 2 bases, with 13 bases between the two germline ends. Germline CDR1 reads MNHEY; CDR2 reads SMNVEV (reference sequence). The CDR3 extends over 14 amino acids. The CDR3 is CASSPRDVTYEQYF. Here the CDR3 DNA reads TGTGCCAGCAGTCCCCGGGACGTTACCTACGAGCAGTACTTC.

This chain uses TRBV2 with TRBJ1-6; D unresolved. This CDR3 spans 15 amino acids. The germline V gene has CDR1 SNHLY and CDR2 FYNNEI. V lost 6 bases and J lost 7, with 16 bases in between. CDR3 DNA sequence: TGTGCCAGCAGAGCAATGCGGGTCCCCAATTCACCCCTCCACTTT. It yields the protein CASRAMRVPNSPLHF. Complete variable domain (other parts from reference TRBV2 and TRBJ1-6): EPEVTQTPSHQVTQMGQEVILRCVPISNHLYFYWYRQILGQKVEFLVSFYNNEISEKSEIFDDQFSVERPDGSNFTLKIRSTKLEDSAMYFCASRAMRVPNSPLHFGNGTRLTVT.

The chain combines TRBV7-2 with TRBJ1-1, with D maybe TRBD1 (5 bases). This CDR3 comprises 13 residues. Germline V gene data show CDR1 as SGHTA and CDR2 as FQGNSA. Trimming cost V 5 bases and J 3 bases, with 10 bases left between them. CDR3 DNA: TGTGCCAGCAGCCCGCGGGGGGACACTGAAGCTTTCTTT. Translation: CASSPRGDTEAFF.

The chain has TRBV4-2 and TRBJ2-5, with 8 bases lining up with TRBD2. The CDR3 extends over 16 amino acids. The V gene end was trimmed by 0 bases and the J gene end by 5 bases; junction bases not matched to a gene: 8. Germline lookup yields CDR1 LGHNA and CDR2 YNFKEQ. CDR3 DNA sequence: TGTGCCAGCAGCCAAGATGGTACGGTAGCGGGGGAGACCCAGTACTTC. Amino acid sequence: CASSQDGTVAGETQYF.

The chain joins TRBV7-2 to TRBJ2-7; D uncertain. Germline CDR1 is SGHTA and CDR2 is FQGNSA. This CDR3 contains 15 residues. With 6 bases removed from V and 3 bases from J, the gap between germline ends came to 18 bases. As DNA, the CDR3 is TGTGCCAGCAGTTCAAATGGGTTAGGGCTCTACGAGCAGTACTTC. Amino acid sequence: CASSSNGLGLYEQYF.

J is TRBJ1-2 and V is TRBV2; tentatively, D is TRBD1 (6 bases). Trimming stripped 9 bases from V and 4 bases from J, with 12 bases between. The V gene's germline CDR1 is SNHLY and CDR2 FYNNEI. CDR3 length equals 12 residues. The CDR3 DNA reads TGTGCCAGTGGAACAGGGCTCTATGGCTACACCTTC. This gives the protein CASGTGLYGYTF.

A few counts support this clone. The genes are TRBV9 and TRBJ2-2; D is undetermined. The V end lost 10 bases, the J end lost 2 bases, and 3 bases lay between the germline ends. The CDR3 runs to 10 residues. Germline CDR1 and CDR2: SGDLS and YYNGEE. CDR3 protein: CAGNTGELFF. CDR3 nucleotides: TGTGCCGGCAACACCGGGGAGCTGTTTTTT.

The sample holds a few counts of this clone. The chain uses TRBV25-1 and TRBJ1-1; D remains ambiguous. The CDR3 sequence is 17 residues long. Trimming cost V 3 bases and J 0 bases, with 17 bases left between them. Germline V gene lookup returns CDR1 MGHDK and CDR2 SYGVNS. CDR3 protein: CASSDTRSPALNTEAFF. The CDR3 coding sequence is TGTGCCAGCAGTGATACCCGGAGCCCGGCTCTGAACACTGAAGCTTTCTTT.

Only a few counts were recorded for this clone. The gene calls are TRBV7-2 and TRBJ2-7; TRBD1 matches 9 bases. The CDR3 extends over 16 amino acids. V dropped 1 base and J dropped 2; count of bases not matched to a gene: 6. Per the germline V gene, CDR1 is SGHTA and CDR2 is FQGNSA. CDR3 in DNA: TGTGCCAGCAGCTTAGGACAGGGGGTTGGCACCTACGAGCAGTACTTC. Amino acid sequence: CASSLGQGVGTYEQYF.

This clone was counted between two and nine times. V gene TRBV7-2 combines with J gene TRBJ2-2; 10 bases agree with TRBD2. The V and J ends lost 1 base and 5 bases, in that order; junction bases with no gene match: 7. There are 17 residues in the CDR3. Germline CDR1 and CDR2: SGHTA and FQGNSA. CDR3 protein: CASSLVAGGSTTGELFF. The CDR3 DNA follows: TGTGCCAGCAGCTTAGTAGCGGGGGGCTCAACTACCGGGGAGCTGTTTTTT.

This clone was seen just once. The chain couples TRBV7-2 to TRBJ2-5, with TRBD2 as a possible D gene (6 bases). Germline loops: CDR1 SGHTA, CDR2 FQGNSA. Trimming cost V 0 bases and J 3 bases, with 11 bases left between them. The CDR3 runs 15 residues. CDR3 residues: CASSLASGTKETQYF. The CDR3 DNA sequence: TGTGCCAGCAGCTTAGCTAGCGGTACGAAAGAGACCCAGTACTTC.

As DNA, the CDR3 is TGTGCCTGGAGTATTGACGCGAACACTGAAGCTTTCTTT. Translation: CAWSIDANTEAFF. The chain combines TRBV30 with TRBJ1-1; D gene uncertain. This CDR3 has 13 residues. Germline assignment: CDR1 GTSNPN and CDR2 SVGIG (reference sequence). V gave up 2 bases and J gave up 1 base, with 8 bases separating them.

The chain couples TRBV25-1 to TRBJ1-2; a possible D gene is TRBD1 (6 bases). Per germline, CDR1 MGHDK and CDR2 SYGVNS. The CDR3 totals 15 residues. Trimming pared 4 bases from V and 2 bases from J, leaving 14 bases between. The CDR3 here is CASSGHRARNYGYTF. CDR3 bases: TGTGCCAGCAGTGGTCACAGGGCCAGAAACTATGGCTACACCTTC.